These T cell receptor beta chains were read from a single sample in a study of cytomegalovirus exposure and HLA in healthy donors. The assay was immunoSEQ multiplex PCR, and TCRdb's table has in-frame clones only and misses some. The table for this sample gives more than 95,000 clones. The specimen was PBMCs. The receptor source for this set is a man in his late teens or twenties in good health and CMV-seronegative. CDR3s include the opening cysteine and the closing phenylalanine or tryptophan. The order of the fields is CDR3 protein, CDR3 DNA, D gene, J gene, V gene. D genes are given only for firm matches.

CASSDREKSTDTQYF,TGTGCCAGCTCGGACAGGGAGAAAAGCACAGATACGCAGTATTTT,TRBD1,TRBJ2-3,TRBV9
CASSLTGYYGYTF,TGTGCCAGCAGTTTGACAGGCTACTATGGCTACACCTTC,-,TRBJ1-2,TRBV27
CASSQEGIGSGTYEQYF,TGTGCCAGCAGCCAAGAAGGAATCGGTAGCGGAACCTACGAGCAGTACTTC,-,TRBJ2-7,TRBV4-2
CASSHRTSDYYEQYF,TGCGCCAGCAGCCATCGGACTAGCGACTACTACGAGCAGTACTTC,TRBD2,TRBJ2-7,TRBV4-1
CASSVGLAGAITGELFF,TGTGCCAGCAGCGTGGGACTAGCGGGAGCTATAACCGGGGAGCTGTTTTTT,TRBD2,TRBJ2-2,TRBV9
CASGPGASTQETQYF,TGTGCCAGTGGGCCGGGAGCGAGCACCCAAGAGACCCAGTACTTC,-,TRBJ2-5,TRBV19
CASSPERDYGYTF,TGTGCCAGCAGCCCAGAGAGGGACTATGGCTACACCTTC,-,TRBJ1-2,TRBV5-4
CASSVGQTNTGELFF,TGTGCCAGCAGCGTAGGACAGACTAACACCGGGGAGCTGTTTTTT,-,TRBJ2-2,TRBV9
CASRQRLAGADNEQFF,TGCGCCAGCAGGCAACGACTAGCGGGGGCCGACAATGAGCAGTTCTTC,TRBD2,TRBJ2-1,TRBV5-1
CASSIQRDTPEAETQYF,TGTGCCAGTAGTATCCAACGGGACACCCCTGAGGCAGAGACCCAGTACTTC,-,TRBJ2-5,TRBV19
CASSPRVGRYGYTF,TGTGCCAGCAGTCCGCGGGTAGGGCGATATGGCTACACCTTC,-,TRBJ1-2,TRBV6-5
CASRSSQGLNTEAFF,TGCGCCAGCAGATCAAGTCAGGGGCTGAACACTGAAGCTTTCTTT,-,TRBJ1-1,TRBV5-1
CASSQVPWDRDTF,TGCGCCAGCAGCCAAGTGCCCTGGGACAGAGACACCTTC,TRBD1,TRBJ1-2,TRBV4-1
CASSLIRTGGNTEAFF,TGTGCCAGCAGTCTGATCAGGACAGGAGGGAACACTGAAGCTTTCTTT,TRBD1,TRBJ1-1,TRBV28
CASSEPGQRAFF,TGTGCCAGCAGCGAACCGGGACAAAGGGCTTTCTTT,-,TRBJ1-1,TRBV6-4
CAWTQTGVNTEAFF,TGTGCCTGGACCCAGACAGGGGTGAACACTGAAGCTTTCTTT,TRBD1,TRBJ1-1,TRBV30
CAISPPPGQGINQPQHF,TGTGCCATCAGTCCACCCCCGGGACAGGGCATCAATCAGCCCCAGCATTTT,TRBD1,TRBJ1-5,TRBV10-3
CASSFMEVDTQYF,TGTGCCAGCAGTTTCATGGAGGTCGATACGCAGTATTTT,-,TRBJ2-3,TRBV28
CASSLVGGDTEAFF,TGTGCCAGCAGCCTCGTTGGGGGGGACACTGAAGCTTTCTTT,-,TRBJ1-1,TRBV5-4
CASRYYRGGSYGYTF,TGTGCCAGCAGATATTACAGGGGAGGTTCGTATGGCTACACCTTC,TRBD1,TRBJ1-2,TRBV6-6
CASSLKQGSFYEQYF,TGTGCCAGCAGCTTAAAACAGGGGAGTTTCTACGAGCAGTACTTC,TRBD1,TRBJ2-7,TRBV6-5
CASSLGASGTEQYF,TGTGCCAGCAGCTTGGGGGCTAGCGGGACCGAGCAGTACTTC,TRBD2,TRBJ2-7,TRBV6-6
CASSDGMYLYNEQFF,TGCGCCAGCAGTGATGGCATGTACCTTTACAATGAGCAGTTCTTC,-,TRBJ2-1,TRBV10-1
CASSPNSYEQYF,TGTGCCAGCAGCCCAAACTCCTACGAGCAGTACTTC,-,TRBJ2-7,TRBV7-9
CASSLPSSTDTQYF,TGTGCCAGCAGCTTGCCCTCTAGCACAGATACGCAGTATTTT,-,TRBJ2-3,TRBV5-4
CASRGQGSYGYTF,TGTGCCAGCAGGGGACAGGGATCCTATGGCTACACCTTC,TRBD1,TRBJ1-2,TRBV27
CAGAMARLRSTQYF,TGTGCCGGGGCGATGGCCCGTCTGCGGAGCACGCAGTATTTT,-,TRBJ2-3,TRBV30
CASSPLEGTGAPDTQYF,TGTGCCAGCAGCCCCCTGGAGGGGACAGGGGCCCCAGATACGCAGTATTTT,TRBD1,TRBJ2-3,TRBV4-2
CASSQPGQGGIDTQYF,TGCGCCAGCAGCCAACCGGGACAGGGGGGAATAGATACGCAGTATTTT,TRBD1,TRBJ2-3,TRBV4-1
CASGFPIVSGGANVLTF,TGTGCTAGTGGTTTCCCCATTGTGAGCGGCGGGGCCAACGTCCTGACTTTC,-,TRBJ2-6,TRBV12-5
CATQGGKNTEAFF,TGTGCCACCCAGGGAGGGAAAAACACTGAAGCTTTCTTT,-,TRBJ1-1,TRBV10-3
CASRTGSQPQHF,TGTGCCAGCAGAACGGGGAGTCAGCCCCAGCATTTT,-,TRBJ1-5,TRBV6-5
CAWSDVRFYEQYF,TGTGCCTGGAGTGATGTCAGGTTCTACGAGCAGTACTTC,-,TRBJ2-7,TRBV30
CASEFMNTEAFF,TGTGCCAGCGAGTTCATGAACACTGAAGCTTTCTTT,-,TRBJ1-1,TRBV6-1
CASSQQGADTIYF,TGTGCCAGCAGCCAGCAGGGGGCAGACACCATATATTTT,TRBD1,TRBJ1-3,TRBV4-2
CSAYSRGYTF,TGCAGTGCTTACAGTAGAGGCTACACCTTC,-,TRBJ1-2,TRBV20-1
CASRKHGSEQYF,TGTGCCAGCAGGAAACACGGGAGCGAGCAGTACTTC,-,TRBJ2-7,TRBV6-1
CASSKGSYNEQFF,TGTGCCAGTAGTAAGGGGTCCTACAATGAGCAGTTCTTC,-,TRBJ2-1,TRBV19
CASRPRTVREKLFF,TGTGCCAGTAGGCCGAGGACAGTGCGGGAAAAACTGTTTTTT,-,TRBJ1-4,TRBV19
CASLKAGAGYEQYF,TGTGCCAGTTTAAAGGCGGGAGCGGGTTACGAGCAGTACTTC,TRBD2,TRBJ2-7,TRBV6-5
CASSERTDTQYF,TGTGCCAGCAGTGAGAGGACAGATACGCAGTATTTT,-,TRBJ2-3,TRBV25-1
CASSEQRLNTEAFF,TGTGCCAGCAGTGAACAGCGGCTGAACACTGAAGCTTTCTTT,-,TRBJ1-1,TRBV2
CASSTETPGTGFEKLFF,TGCGCCAGCAGCACGGAGACGCCCGGGACAGGGTTTGAAAAACTGTTTTTT,TRBD1,TRBJ1-4,TRBV4-1
CASSDPGRAGINTGELFF,TGTGCCAGCAGCGACCCAGGTCGGGCGGGGATTAACACCGGGGAGCTGTTTTTT,-,TRBJ2-2,TRBV9
CASSATWGGANSYEQYF,TGTGCCAGCAGCGCAACATGGGGCGGGGCAAACTCCTACGAGCAGTACTTC,-,TRBJ2-7,TRBV9
CASRGTARGGYTF,TGTGCCAGCAGAGGGACAGCGCGTGGTGGCTACACCTTC,TRBD1,TRBJ1-2,TRBV6-5
CASSSPDRSYNEQFF,TGTGCCAGCAGTTCCCCGGACAGATCGTACAATGAGCAGTTCTTC,-,TRBJ2-1,TRBV28
CASSSLAGGPHEQYF,TGTGCCAGCAGCTCCCTAGCGGGAGGGCCCCACGAGCAGTACTTC,TRBD2,TRBJ2-7,TRBV7-9
CAWSVQGDQPQHF,TGTGCCTGGAGTGTCCAGGGGGATCAGCCCCAGCATTTT,TRBD1,TRBJ1-5,TRBV30
CASRGERTSGGSYNEQFF,TGTGCCAGTAGGGGTGAGAGGACTAGCGGGGGCTCCTACAATGAGCAGTTCTTC,TRBD2,TRBJ2-1,TRBV19
CASSPGTGDIEAFF,TGTGCCAGCAGCCCGGGGACAGGGGATATTGAAGCTTTCTTT,TRBD1,TRBJ1-1,TRBV7-6
CAAGLAGKTLYNEQFF,TGTGCCGCGGGACTAGCGGGGAAAACCCTATACAATGAGCAGTTCTTC,TRBD2,TRBJ2-1,TRBV2
CASSFMSGGEELFF,TGTGCCAGCAGTTTTATGAGCGGGGGGGAGGAGCTGTTTTTT,TRBD2,TRBJ2-2,TRBV28
CASSPGTGVLNTEAFF,TGTGCCAGCAGCCCTGGGACAGGAGTGTTGAACACTGAAGCTTTCTTT,TRBD1,TRBJ1-1,TRBV5-8
CASSLEASGSYEQYF,TGCGCCAGCAGCTTGGAGGCTAGCGGGAGCTACGAGCAGTACTTC,TRBD2,TRBJ2-7,TRBV5-1
CAWRGGDIEAFF,TGTGCCTGGAGGGGGGGGGACATTGAAGCTTTCTTT,-,TRBJ1-1,TRBV30
CASSVAWTGAKNIQYF,TGTGCCAGCAGCGTAGCGTGGACAGGTGCCAAAAACATTCAGTACTTC,TRBD1,TRBJ2-4,TRBV9
CASSEKTLTHSGEKLFF,TGTGCCAGCAGTGAAAAAACCCTGACTCACTCAGGGGAAAAACTGTTTTTT,-,TRBJ1-4,TRBV25-1